The 24 T cell receptor beta chains listed next were all sequenced from one sample in a study of shared clonotypes between healthy human individuals (dated by TCRdb to about 2020). Libraries were prepared through the immunoSEQ multiplex PCR assay. The table comes from immuneACCESS by way of TCRdb, which keeps in-frame sequences with V and J called. Part of the clones is missing from these tables; in studies checked, under half for an unresolved V gene and the rest for unknown reasons. In this sample the table shows some 530,000 clones, over 75% of which occur a single time. The ten largest clones capture roughly an eighth of the sample. The source material was PBMCs. Every receptor here comes from a woman between 40 and 55 years old in good health. Some clones in this sample may be carry-over from other donors' samples.

The chain employs TRBV29-1 and TRBJ2-3; D ambiguous. The CDR3 is 14 amino acids. Germline V gene lookup returns CDR1 SQVTM and CDR2 ANQGSEA. The V end lost 7 bases, the J end lost 0 bases, and 14 bases lay between the germline ends. In DNA, the CDR3 is TGCAGCGCCTCGACTGGGCAAAGCACAGATACGCAGTATTTT. Translated: CSASTGQSTDTQYF.

This clone has more than one count but fewer than ten. A far larger clone is only one base removed, so a read error is likely. The CDR3 ends on some other residue instead of the conserved phenylalanine or tryptophan, so this is likely a read error. The chain employs TRBV28 and TRBJ1-1; a possible D gene is TRBD1 (5 bases). V dropped 2 bases and J dropped 4 bases, with 23 bases sitting between them. CDR3 size: 18 residues. Germline CDR1 and CDR2: MDHEN and SYDVKM. The CDR3 sequence is CASSLPTSTRGAVTEAFL. The CDR3 DNA follows: TGTGCCAGCAGTTTACCTACCTCCACTAGGGGCGCGGTCACTGAAGCTTTCCTT.

Concerning this clone itself: A read error is the likely source, as a far larger clone sits one nucleotide away. Other nucleotide sequences from this sample produce the same CDR3. V usage is TRBV30 and J usage is TRBJ2-6; weak D call: TRBD1 (5 bases). The CDR3 runs to 15 residues. Germline V gene data show CDR1 as GTSNPN and CDR2 as SVGIG (reference sequence). The CDR3 reads CAWVLSFSGANVLTF. In nucleotides, the CDR3 is TGTGCCTGGGTCCTGAGCTTCTCTGGGGCAAACGTCCTGACTTTC.

V usage is TRBV6-5 and J usage is TRBJ1-2; D is unclear. CDR1 is MNHEY and CDR2 is SVGAGI in the germline V gene. This CDR3 is 12 amino acids long. V lost 6 bases and J lost 8, with 13 bases in between. CDR3 sequence reads: CASRAPPRGYTF. The CDR3 region has the DNA TGTGCCAGCAGGGCCCCTCCGCGCGGCTACACCTTC.

The rearrangement joins TRBV5-4 to TRBJ2-1; 7 nucleotides match TRBD2. The CDR3 sequence is 16 residues long. The V and J ends lost 10 bases and 0 bases, in that order; junction bases with no gene match: 13. Germline assignment: CDR1 SGHNT and CDR2 YYREEE (reference sequence). This chain's CDR3 is CASQPSGDRSYNEQFF. The CDR3 DNA is TGTGCCTCTCAACCTAGCGGAGACCGCTCCTACAATGAGCAGTTCTTC.

About this clone itself: A far larger clone is off by one base, so a read error is likely. The chain recombines TRBV27 with TRBJ1-1, with TRBD1 as a possible D gene (5 bases). Between the trimmed V and J ends, which lost 6 bases and 2 bases, there was a span of 13 bases. Germline V gene sequence: CDR1 MNHEY, CDR2 SMNVEV (reference sequence). The CDR3 has 14 residues. CDR3 in DNA: TGTGCCAGCAGCCGTGGGACGCATAACACTGAAGCTTTCTTT. Protein sequence: CASSRGTHNTEAFF.

Comments on this clone: This likely came from a read error, as a far larger clone is one base away. Likely a read error: the CDR3 ends without its conserved phenylalanine or tryptophan. This CDR3 reads CASSHDRGKVLYGNTIYS. CDR3 sequence (DNA): TGTGCCAGCAGCCACGACAGGGGGAAGGTTCTTTATGGAAACACCATATATTCT. The genes are TRBV11-2 and TRBJ1-3, with 9 bases that match TRBD1. Looked up from germline, CDR1 is SGHAT and CDR2 is FQNNGV. CDR3 length: 18 amino acids. The V and J ends lost 5 bases and 3 bases, in that order; junction bases with no gene match: 14.

Points on this clone: A far larger clone is a single base away, which makes a read error likely. The chain is built from TRBV30 and TRBJ1-2; tentatively, D is TRBD1 (6 bases). The germline V gene encodes CDR1 GTSNPN and CDR2 SVGIG (reference sequence). CDR3 length: 14 amino acids. CDR3 loop: CAWTPSETGYVYTF. CDR3 nucleotides: TGTGCCTGGACCCCCTCTGAGACAGGCTATGTCTACACCTTC.

The genes are TRBV18 and TRBJ1-6, with D possibly TRBD1 on 5 matching bases. Trimming shortened V by 4 bases and J by 6 bases, and 7 bases separated the two germline ends. Germline-derived CDR1 and CDR2 are KGHSH and LQKENI. The CDR3 runs 13 residues. CDR3 nucleotide sequence: TGTGCCAGCTCACGAGACAGTAATTCACCCCTCCACTTT. This encodes CASSRDSNSPLHF.

In this sample, this clone turned up once. The chain carries TRBV5-1 and TRBJ2-7; 12 positions match TRBD2. Per germline, CDR1 SGHRS and CDR2 YFSETQ. V shed 4 bases and J 3 bases; nucleotides not matched to a gene: 5. The CDR3 has 15 residues. CDR3 nucleotide sequence: TGCGCCAGCAGCACCGGACTAGCGGGATTCTACGAGCAGTACTTC. Its protein product is CASSTGLAGFYEQYF.

The chain has TRBV6-4 and TRBJ1-4; 8 bases align to TRBD1. The length of the CDR3 is 14 residues. Per the germline V gene, CDR1 is MRHNA and CDR2 is SNTAGT. V gave up 5 bases and J gave up 4 bases; unmatched junction bases: 3. DNA of the CDR3: TGTGCCAGCAGTCCGGACAGGGATAATGAAAAACTGTTTTTT. As protein: CASSPDRDNEKLFF.

The chain has TRBV5-1 and TRBJ2-3; possible D gene TRBD1, 6 bases. The V end lost 6 bases, the J end lost 6 bases, and 8 bases lay between the germline ends. Germline CDR1 reads SGHRS; CDR2 reads YFSETQ. This CDR3 has 11 amino acids. The CDR3: CASKGVDTQYF. The CDR3 DNA is TGCGCCAGCAAGGGGGTTGATACGCAGTATTTT.

The V gene is TRBV30, the J gene TRBJ2-7; no definite D call. Trimming left V 2 bases short and J 1 base short, with 15 bases between. Germline values: CDR1 GTSNPN, CDR2 SVGIG (reference sequence). CDR3 length: 15 amino acids. The chain's CDR3 is CAWSSLRTESYEQYF. The CDR3 coding sequence is TGTGCCTGGAGTTCCCTTCGTACAGAATCCTACGAGCAGTACTTC. Drawing the rest from reference TRBV30 and TRBJ2-7, the complete variable domain is SQTIHQWPATLVQPVGSPLSLECTVEGTSNPNLYWYRQAAGRGLQLLFYSVGIGQISSEVPQNLSASRPQDRQFILSSKKLLLSDSGFYLCAWSSLRTESYEQYFGPGTRLTVT.

As to this clone: It differs at one base from a far larger clone, so likely a read error. The V and J genes are TRBV2 and TRBJ1-1; 9 nucleotides align to TRBD1. With 8 bases clipped from V and 6 bases from J, the junction kept 7 bases outside the gene matches. The CDR3 runs to 13 residues. The V gene's germline CDR1 is SNHLY and CDR2 FYNNEI. The CDR3 protein is CASGADRGSEAFF. Written as DNA, the CDR3 is TGTGCCAGCGGGGCGGACAGGGGCTCTGAAGCTTTCTTT.

This clone is a singleton in its sample. This chain joins TRBV6-1 and TRBJ2-3, with D unresolved. The CDR3 runs to 16 residues. The V end lost 6 bases, the J end lost 6 bases, and 22 bases lay between the germline ends. Germline assignment: CDR1 MNHNS and CDR2 SASEGT. CDR3 in DNA: TGTGCCAGCAGGGAACGGCGGATTGGCGCTGTGGATACGCAGTATTTT. Encoded protein: CASRERRIGAVDTQYF.

In regard to this clone: This same CDR3 is encoded by further DNA sequences in the sample. The V and J genes are TRBV7-9 and TRBJ2-1; no clear D. Deletions cut 1 base from V and 4 bases from J, with 5 bases between. The CDR3 loop spans 13 amino acids. Looked up from germline, CDR1 is SEHNR and CDR2 is FQNEAQ (reference sequence). The CDR3 is CASSLGSYNEQFF. In nucleotides, the CDR3 is TGTGCCAGCAGCTTAGGCTCGTACAATGAGCAGTTCTTC.

On this clone: The likely explanation is a read error, given a far larger clone one base away. The chain carries TRBV4-3 and TRBJ1-5; no clear D. Germline loops: CDR1 LGHNA, CDR2 YSLEER. The CDR3 spans 13 residues. V lost 0 bases and J 4 bases, leaving 4 bases between the germline ends. The CDR3 loop is CASSQEDNQPQHF. In DNA form, the CDR3 reads TGCGCCAGCAGCCAAGAGGATAATCAGCCCCAGCATTTT.

The rearrangement links TRBV4-1 to TRBJ1-4, with D uncertain. Deletions cut 0 bases from V and 1 base from J, with 9 bases between. The CDR3 loop spans 16 amino acids. Germline values: CDR1 MGHRA, CDR2 YSYEKL. The CDR3 nucleotides read TGCGCCAGCAGCCAAGATCACGCGTTAACTAATGAAAAACTGTTTTTT. It encodes CASSQDHALTNEKLFF.

The chain links TRBV9 to TRBJ2-2; TRBD1 might be the D (6 bases). The germline V gene encodes CDR1 SGDLS and CDR2 YYNGEE. V was clipped by 1 base and J by 1 base, with 11 bases between them. The CDR3 extends over 16 amino acids. The CDR3 loop reads CASSVTTGLNTGELFF. The CDR3 nucleotides read TGTGCCAGCAGCGTAACGACAGGTCTGAACACCGGGGAGCTGTTTTTT.

About this clone: A much larger clonotype is one base distant, so this may be a read error. V and J are TRBV10-3 and TRBJ2-7, with D maybe TRBD2 (5 bases). V lost 8 bases, J lost 0 bases, and 5 bases lay in between. The CDR3 runs to 11 residues. CDR1 and CDR2 from the germline V gene are ENHRY and SYGVKD. The chain's CDR3 is CAIRDSYEQYF. As DNA, the CDR3 is TGTGCCATCCGGGACTCCTACGAGCAGTACTTC.

For this clone: The likely explanation is a read error, given a far larger clone one base away. The same CDR3 arises from other DNA sequences in this sample as well. The rearrangement links TRBV28 to TRBJ1-2; D possibly corresponds to TRBD1 (6 bases). Germline CDR1 reads MDHEN; CDR2 reads SYDVKM. This CDR3 is 14 amino acids long. In DNA, the CDR3 is TGTGCCAGCAGATATCAGGGGACTGGCTATGGCTACACATTC. It codes for CASRYQGTGYGYTF.

The J gene is TRBJ2-7, the V gene TRBV29-1; D is unclear. The germline V and J ends were trimmed by 4 bases and 4 bases, with 5 bases remaining between them. The CDR3 has 10 residues. Germline CDR1 reads SQVTM; CDR2 reads ANQGSEA. The chain's CDR3 is CSVGGYEQYF. The CDR3 nucleotides are TGCAGCGTTGGGGGTTACGAGCAGTACTTC.

The chain couples TRBV7-6 to TRBJ2-7; tentative D call: TRBD2 (5 bases). The length of the CDR3 is 14 residues. Germline V CDR1 and CDR2: SGHVS, FNYEAQ. Trimming took off 2 bases at V and 0 bases at J, with 8 bases between the two ends. CDR3 coding DNA: TGTGCCAGCAGCTTACCGGGATCCTCCTACGAGCAGTACTTC. It codes for CASSLPGSSYEQYF.

Note on this clone: A read error likely explains this, since a far larger clone differs by one base. J is TRBJ1-5 and V is TRBV2; tentatively, D is TRBD1 (6 bases). Germline V CDR1 and CDR2: SNHLY, FYNNEI. V was shortened by 0 bases and J by 5 bases, with 11 bases between the two germline ends. This CDR3 has 15 residues. CDR3 region: CASSEAVQGDQPQHF. CDR3 nucleotide sequence: TGTGCCAGCAGTGAAGCCGTACAGGGCGATCAGCCCCAGCATTTT. The whole variable domain, remainder taken from reference TRBV2 and TRBJ1-5, is EPEVTQTPSHQVTQMGQEVILRCVPISNHLYFYWYRQILGQKVEFLVSFYNNEISEKSEIFDDQFSVERPDGSNFTLKIRSTKLEDSAMYFCASSEAVQGDQPQHFGDGTRLSIL.